Following are 4 T cell receptor beta chains from one sample sequenced in a study of blood T cell repertoires in COVID-19. Here immunoSEQ multiplex PCR was the method, and the copy in TCRdb shows in-frame clones only, minus some. The sample lists approximately 150,000 clones, 60% to 85% occurring once. Source material: peripheral blood. The receptors were gathered from an older woman with acute or convalescent COVID-19.

Concerning this clone: One junction end does not reproduce the germline sequence, and a read error may be involved. V and J are TRBV2 and TRBJ2-7; D might be TRBD2 (5 bases). The CDR3 contains 13 residues. In germline, CDR1 is SNHLY, CDR2 FYNNEI. The DNA for the CDR3 is TGTGCCAGCAGGAGTAGCGAAACGTACGGGCAGTACTTC. Its translation: CASRSSETYGQYF.

This chain connects TRBV3-1 (or the pseudogene TRBV3-2) to TRBJ1-6, with D possibly TRBD1 on 5 matching bases. CDR3 length: 14 amino acids. The germline V gene has CDR1 LGHDT and CDR2 YNNKEL (reference sequence). V lost 1 base to trimming and J lost 7 bases, with 8 bases between them. CDR3 DNA: TGTGCCAGCAGCCAAGTCGGGGGGAATTCACCCCTCCACTTT. It specifies CASSQVGGNSPLHF.

The chain has TRBV24-1 and TRBJ2-1; 9 nucleotides align to TRBD2. Trimming took 8 bases from V and 9 from J; bases not matched to a gene: 10. Germline CDR1 is KGHDR and CDR2 is SFDVKD. The CDR3 loop spans 14 amino acids. The DNA of the CDR3 is TGTGCCACCACGTCGGCGGGAGGGCCGGGTGAGCAGTTCTTC. Translation: CATTSAGGPGEQFF.

The rearrangement uses TRBV5-1 and TRBJ2-1; 8 bases match TRBD2. The V and J ends lost 0 bases and 8 bases, in that order; junction bases with no gene match: 16. Germline assignment: CDR1 SGHRS and CDR2 YFSETQ. This CDR3 has 18 residues. CDR3 sequence: CASSLAMGRRAGEDEQFF. Here the CDR3 DNA reads TGCGCCAGCAGCTTGGCCATGGGTCGACGAGCGGGAGAGGATGAGCAGTTCTTC.